A single sample is the source of the 21 T cell receptor beta chains below, sequenced in a study of T cells in tumors and immune-related adverse events. Generated by immunoSEQ multiplex PCR, the TCRdb table keeps only in-frame clones and is missing some. The top ten hold around 1.5% of the sample, which has about 11,000 clones, 85% to 95% seen once. Material: lymph node tissue, obtained from a patient treated with anti-PD-1 therapy. The receptors derive from a female donor with metastatic renal cell carcinoma.

This clone was recorded only once. The chain uses TRBV20-1 and TRBJ2-7; D uncertain. Looked up from germline, CDR1 is DFQATT and CDR2 is SNEGSKA (reference sequence). V was pared by 5 bases and J by 4 bases, with 9 bases between. The CDR3 extends over 11 amino acids. The CDR3 sequence: CSARSEYEQYF. The DNA for the CDR3 is TGCAGTGCTCGATCTGAATACGAGCAGTACTTC.

This clone has just a few counts. The CDR3 loop reads CASSLVGYYGYTF. DNA for the CDR3: TGTGCCAGCAGCTTAGTAGGGTACTATGGCTACACCTTC. V is TRBV7-2 and J is TRBJ1-2; D ambiguous. The CDR3 is made up of 13 amino acids. Germline V CDR1 and CDR2: SGHTA, FQGNSA. V was cut by 1 base and J by 3 bases, with 6 bases left in between.

V and J are TRBV6-5 and TRBJ2-7; the D gene is possibly TRBD2 (6 bases). The length of the CDR3 is 16 residues. The germline V gene has CDR1 MNHEY and CDR2 SVGAGI. Trimming stripped 0 bases from V and 2 bases from J, with 14 bases between. The CDR3, as DNA: TGTGCCAGCAGTTACTCGGTGTCTAGCGCTACCTACGAGCAGTACTTC. Translated: CASSYSVSSATYEQYF.

This chain connects TRBV19 to TRBJ2-7; perhaps TRBD2 as D (7 bases). The V end was cut by 10 bases, the J end by 7 bases, with 23 bases between. This CDR3 has 14 residues. CDR1 and CDR2 from the germline V gene are LNHDA and SQIVND (reference sequence). In DNA, the CDR3 is TGTGCCACCAACGAGGGGGGGCGCCCCTGGGAGCAGTACTTC. This translates into CATNEGGRPWEQYF.

The rearrangement joins TRBV2 to TRBJ2-3; TRBD2 agrees at 9 bases. V shed 7 bases, J shed 0 bases, and the junction held 11 bases outside the gene matches. This CDR3 spans 17 amino acids. Germline lookup yields CDR1 SNHLY and CDR2 FYNNEI. CDR3 bases: TGTGCCAGCAAGGAATCTAGCGGGACCCTGAGCACAGATACGCAGTATTTT. It encodes CASKESSGTLSTDTQYF.

This clone appeared once. CDR3 nucleotides: TGTGCTAGTGGCCAGCCCGGGACACCTAGCAATCAGCCCCAGCATTTT. It codes for CASGQPGTPSNQPQHF. The rearrangement uses TRBV12-5 and TRBJ1-5, with D perhaps matching TRBD1 (6 bases). From germline, CDR1 is LGHNT and CDR2 FRNRAP. The germline V and J ends were trimmed by 6 bases and 0 bases, with 15 bases remaining between them. This CDR3 has 16 residues.

The chain recombines TRBV6-1 with TRBJ1-4; 8 bases align to TRBD1. CDR3 size: 14 residues. V lost 8 bases and J lost 10; bases outside the gene matches: 12. Per the germline V gene, CDR1 is MNHNS and CDR2 is SASEGT. CDR3 sequence: CASDPGPQGGKLFF. In DNA, the CDR3 is TGTGCCAGCGACCCGGGACCACAGGGGGGAAAACTGTTTTTT.

The chain is built from TRBV29-1 and TRBJ2-3; either TRBD1 or TRBD2 may supply D (5 bases each). Trimming removed 7 bases from V and 0 bases from J, with 14 bases in between. This CDR3 has 14 residues. Germline CDR1 and CDR2: SQVTM and ANQGSEA. The CDR3 here is CSARDDPSTDTQYF. The DNA for the CDR3 is TGCAGCGCTAGGGACGACCCGAGCACAGATACGCAGTATTTT.

This clone was observed once. The chain uses TRBV7-9 and TRBJ2-7; 8 bases line up with TRBD2. With V trimmed by 1 base and J by 12 bases, 8 bases remained unmatched. This CDR3 comprises 13 residues. Per germline, CDR1 SEHNR and CDR2 FQNEAQ (reference sequence). CDR3 coding DNA: TGTGCCAGCAGCTTAGAAGCGGGAGTCCTTCTGTACTTC. It specifies CASSLEAGVLLYF.

Only a few counts were recorded for this clone. The J gene is TRBJ2-7, the V gene TRBV5-5; D tentatively reads TRBD1 or TRBD2 (5 bases each). V lost 0 bases to trimming and J lost 2 bases, with 9 bases between them. The CDR3 has 14 amino acids. CDR1 and CDR2 (germline): SGHKS, YYEKEE (reference sequence). The DNA of the CDR3 is TGTGCCAGCAGCTTGGAACGGGACGCCTACGAGCAGTACTTC. It encodes CASSLERDAYEQYF.

The V and J genes are TRBV5-1 and TRBJ1-1; perhaps TRBD1 as D (5 bases). This CDR3 is 15 amino acids long. The V end was cut by 4 bases, the J end by 8 bases, with 21 bases between. Germline CDR1 reads SGHRS; CDR2 reads YFSETQ. CDR3 in amino acids: CASSVTRDPVREAFF. The CDR3 DNA reads TGCGCCAGCAGCGTCACCCGGGACCCCGTTAGGGAAGCTTTCTTT. The full variable domain, completed using reference TRBV5-1 and TRBJ1-1, is KAGVTQTPRYLIKTRGQQVTLSCSPISGHRSVSWYQQTPGQGLQFLFEYFSETQRNKGNFPGRFSGRQFSNSRSEMNVSTLELGDSALYLCASSVTRDPVREAFFGQGTRLTVV.

V and J are TRBV7-6 and TRBJ1-4, with D unresolved. The CDR3 extends over 18 amino acids. Germline V gene lookup returns CDR1 SGHVS and CDR2 FNYEAQ. V gave up 0 bases and J gave up 0 bases, with 14 bases separating them. For the CDR3, the DNA is TGTGCCAGCAGCTTAGCGAGGCAGGAACGAGCAACTAATGAAAAACTGTTTTTT. Translated, it gives CASSLARQERATNEKLFF.

The chain links TRBV19 to TRBJ2-1, with D possibly matching TRBD2 (5 bases). Germline V gene lookup returns CDR1 LNHDA and CDR2 SQIVND (reference sequence). The CDR3 covers 14 residues. The V end lost 5 bases, the J end lost 6 bases, and 14 bases lay between the germline ends. The DNA for the CDR3 is TGTGCCAGTAGTCAAAGGGAGTTTTTCAATGAGCAGTTCTTC. The encoded protein is CASSQREFFNEQFF.

V is TRBV18 and J is TRBJ2-5; perhaps D is TRBD1 or TRBD2 (6 bases each). CDR3 length equals 18 residues. The V end was cut by 3 bases, the J end by 4 bases, with 24 bases between. Per germline, CDR1 KGHSH and CDR2 LQKENI. Here the CDR3 reads CASSPRVTSWNRAETQYF. CDR3 DNA: TGTGCCAGCTCACCCAGGGTAACTAGCTGGAACAGGGCAGAGACCCAGTACTTC.

V and J are TRBV28 and TRBJ1-2; D is ambiguous. The CDR3 has 11 residues. The V gene's germline CDR1 is MDHEN and CDR2 SYDVKM. V was cut by 6 bases and J by 8 bases, with 10 bases left in between. The CDR3 sequence: CASSTPSGYTF. The CDR3 DNA reads TGTGCCAGCAGCACCCCTAGCGGCTACACCTTC.

The chain recombines TRBV19 with TRBJ2-3, with D maybe TRBD1 (5 bases). V lost 1 base, J lost 5 bases, and 10 bases lay in between. CDR3 size: 14 residues. CDR1 is LNHDA and CDR2 is SQIVND in the germline V gene (reference sequence). The DNA for the CDR3 is TGTGCCAGTAGTATAGCAGGGTTCGGAGATACGCAGTATTTT. It encodes CASSIAGFGDTQYF.

The rearrangement links TRBV19 to TRBJ2-5; the match to TRBD2 covers 7 bases. V shed 5 bases, J shed 0 bases, and the junction held 12 bases outside the gene matches. CDR3 size: 17 residues. Germline CDR1 and CDR2: LNHDA and SQIVND (reference sequence). In DNA, the CDR3 is TGTGCCAGTAGTGTCCCCGTGGGCGGGGGATACCAAGAGACCCAGTACTTC. It encodes CASSVPVGGGYQETQYF.

The V gene is TRBV7-8, the J gene TRBJ2-1; D gene uncertain. CDR3 size: 14 residues. Germline V gene lookup returns CDR1 SGHVS and CDR2 FQNEAQ. Trimming left V 5 bases short and J 5 bases short, with 13 bases between. CDR3 amino acids: CASSRPFGDNEQFF. DNA of the CDR3: TGTGCCAGCAGCCGTCCCTTTGGGGACAATGAGCAGTTCTTC.

The V and J genes are TRBV4-2 and TRBJ2-2; 9 bases line up with TRBD2. The germline V gene encodes CDR1 LGHNA and CDR2 YNFKEQ. The junction had 4 bases not matched to a gene; V was cut back by 1 base and J by 4 bases. The CDR3 runs to 16 residues. This CDR3 reads CASSQARRGGTGELFF. Here the CDR3 DNA reads TGTGCCAGCAGCCAAGCCCGGCGGGGGGGCACCGGGGAGCTGTTTTTT.

The count of this clone is one. This chain links TRBV6-1 with TRBJ1-1; possibly TRBD1 for D (6 bases). The CDR3 spans 15 residues. CDR1 is MNHNS, CDR2 SASEGT, per germline. The V end was cut by 5 bases, the J end by 4 bases, with 17 bases between. The CDR3 loop is CASSPTGMWGTEAFF. Written as DNA, the CDR3 is TGTGCCAGCAGTCCAACAGGGATGTGGGGCACTGAAGCTTTCTTT.

This sequence joins TRBV5-5 and TRBJ2-7; 12 nucleotides match TRBD2. The CDR3 runs 16 residues. Per the germline V gene, CDR1 is SGHKS and CDR2 is YYEKEE (reference sequence). Trimming at V came to 2 bases and at J to 2 bases, leaving 5 bases not matched to a gene. The CDR3 here is CASSLLTSGSPYEQYF. In DNA form, the CDR3 reads TGTGCCAGCAGCTTACTGACTAGCGGGAGCCCCTACGAGCAGTACTTC. The full variable domain, its missing parts supplied by reference TRBV5-5 and TRBJ2-7, is DAGVTQSPTHLIKTRGQQVTLRCSPISGHKSVSWYQQVLGQGPQFIFQYYEKEERGRGNFPDRFSARQFPNYSSELNVNALLLGDSALYLCASSLLTSGSPYEQYFGPGTRLTVT.